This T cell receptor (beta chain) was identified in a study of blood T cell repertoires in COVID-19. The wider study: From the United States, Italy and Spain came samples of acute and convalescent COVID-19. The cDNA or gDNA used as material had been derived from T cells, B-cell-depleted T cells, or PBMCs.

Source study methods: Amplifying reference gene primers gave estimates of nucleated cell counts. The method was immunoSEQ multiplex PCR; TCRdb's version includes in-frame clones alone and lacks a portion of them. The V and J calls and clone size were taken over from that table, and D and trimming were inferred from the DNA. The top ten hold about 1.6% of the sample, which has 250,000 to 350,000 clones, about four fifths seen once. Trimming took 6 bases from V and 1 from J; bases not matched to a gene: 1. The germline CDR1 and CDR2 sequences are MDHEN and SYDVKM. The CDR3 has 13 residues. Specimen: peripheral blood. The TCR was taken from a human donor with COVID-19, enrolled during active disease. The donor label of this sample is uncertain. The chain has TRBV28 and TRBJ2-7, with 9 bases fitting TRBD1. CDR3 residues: CASRTGGSYEQYF. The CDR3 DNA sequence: TGTGCCAGCAGGACAGGGGGTTCCTACGAGCAGTACTTC. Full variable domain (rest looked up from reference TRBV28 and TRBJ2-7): DVKVTQSSRYLVKRTGEKVFLECVQDMDHENMFWYRQDPGLGLRLIYFSYDVKMKEKGDIPEGYSVSREKKERFSLILESASTNQTSMYLCASRTGGSYEQYFGPGTRLTVT.